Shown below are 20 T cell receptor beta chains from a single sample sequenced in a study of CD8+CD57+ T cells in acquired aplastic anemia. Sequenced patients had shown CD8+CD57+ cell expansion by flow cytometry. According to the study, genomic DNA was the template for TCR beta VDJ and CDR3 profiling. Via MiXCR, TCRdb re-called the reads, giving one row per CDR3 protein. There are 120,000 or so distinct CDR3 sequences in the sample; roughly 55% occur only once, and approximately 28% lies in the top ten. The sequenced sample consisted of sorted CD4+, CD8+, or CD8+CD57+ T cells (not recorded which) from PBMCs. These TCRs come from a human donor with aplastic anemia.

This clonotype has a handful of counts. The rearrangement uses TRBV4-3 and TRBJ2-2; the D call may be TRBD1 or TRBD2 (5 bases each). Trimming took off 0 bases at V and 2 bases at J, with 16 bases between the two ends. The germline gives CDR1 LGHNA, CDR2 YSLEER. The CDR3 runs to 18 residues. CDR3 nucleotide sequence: TGCGCCAGCAGCCAAGATTTACGGGGACGGACCAACACCGGGGAGCTGTTTTTT. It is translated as CASSQDLRGRTNTGELFF.

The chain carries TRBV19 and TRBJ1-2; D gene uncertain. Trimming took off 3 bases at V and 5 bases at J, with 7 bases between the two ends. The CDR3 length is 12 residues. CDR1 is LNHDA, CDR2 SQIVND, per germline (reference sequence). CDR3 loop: CASSIAYYGYTF. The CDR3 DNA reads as TGTGCCAGTAGTATCGCCTATTATGGCTACACCTTC.

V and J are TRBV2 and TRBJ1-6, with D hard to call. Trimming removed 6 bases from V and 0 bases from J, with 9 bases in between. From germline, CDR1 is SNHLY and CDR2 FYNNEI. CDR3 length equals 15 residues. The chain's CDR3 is CASREQSSYNSPLHF. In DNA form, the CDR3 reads TGTGCCAGCAGAGAACAAAGCTCCTATAATTCACCCCTCCACTTT.

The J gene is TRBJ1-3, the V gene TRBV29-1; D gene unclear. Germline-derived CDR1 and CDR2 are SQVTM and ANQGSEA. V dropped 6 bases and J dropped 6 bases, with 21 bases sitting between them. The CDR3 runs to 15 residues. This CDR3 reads CSVTTGGRSVNTIYF. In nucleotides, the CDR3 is TGCAGCGTGACGACGGGTGGACGGAGCGTAAACACCATATATTTT.

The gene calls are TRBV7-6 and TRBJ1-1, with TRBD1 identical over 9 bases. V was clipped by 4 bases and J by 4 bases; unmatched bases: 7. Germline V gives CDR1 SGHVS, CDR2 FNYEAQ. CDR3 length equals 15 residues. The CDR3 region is CASSSYRGRGTEAFF. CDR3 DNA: TGTGCCAGCAGCTCCTACAGGGGGCGAGGCACTGAAGCTTTCTTT.

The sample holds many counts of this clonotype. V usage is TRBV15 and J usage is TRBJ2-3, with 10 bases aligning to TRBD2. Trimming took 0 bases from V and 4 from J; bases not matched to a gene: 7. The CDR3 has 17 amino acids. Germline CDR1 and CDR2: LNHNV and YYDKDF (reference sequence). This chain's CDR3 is CATSRDASGSLSDTQYF. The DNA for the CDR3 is TGTGCCACCAGCAGAGATGCTAGCGGGAGTTTGTCAGATACGCAGTATTTT.

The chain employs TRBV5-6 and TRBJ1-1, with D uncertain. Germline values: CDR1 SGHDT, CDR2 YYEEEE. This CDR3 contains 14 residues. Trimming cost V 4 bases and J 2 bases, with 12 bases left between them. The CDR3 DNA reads TGTGCCAGCAGCCTTATTGACTCAAACACTGAAGCTTTCTTT. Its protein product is CASSLIDSNTEAFF.

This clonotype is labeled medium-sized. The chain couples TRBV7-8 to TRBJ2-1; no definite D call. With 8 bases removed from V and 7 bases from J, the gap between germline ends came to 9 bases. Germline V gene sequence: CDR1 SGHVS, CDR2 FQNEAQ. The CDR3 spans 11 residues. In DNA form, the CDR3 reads TGTGCCAGCGAGGTCCTGAATGAGCAGTTCTTC. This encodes CASEVLNEQFF.

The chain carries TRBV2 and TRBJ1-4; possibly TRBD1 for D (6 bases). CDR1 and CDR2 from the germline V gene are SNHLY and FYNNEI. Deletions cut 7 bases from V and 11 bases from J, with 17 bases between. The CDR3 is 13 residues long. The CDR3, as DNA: TGTGCCAGCATCAAGGAACAGGGTGCGAAACTGTTTTTT. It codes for CASIKEQGAKLFF.

CDR3 sequence reads: CASSLGASRAFF. The CDR3, as DNA: TGTGCCAGCAGCTTAGGTGCCTCCCGTGCTTTCTTT. The chain couples TRBV7-8 to TRBJ1-1; D gene uncertain. CDR1 is SGHVS and CDR2 is FQNEAQ in the germline V gene. CDR3 length: 12 amino acids. V was shortened by 1 base and J by 11 bases, with 11 bases between the two germline ends.

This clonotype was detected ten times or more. CDR3 nucleotide sequence: TGTGCCAGCAGCAAACAGGGGCTAGGACATGGCTACACCTTC. Translated, it gives CASSKQGLGHGYTF. The chain uses TRBV6-4 and TRBJ1-2; TRBD1 matches 7 bases. V gave up 6 bases and J gave up 6 bases; unmatched junction bases: 10. Germline V lookup: CDR1 MRHNA, CDR2 SNTAGT. The CDR3 extends over 14 amino acids.

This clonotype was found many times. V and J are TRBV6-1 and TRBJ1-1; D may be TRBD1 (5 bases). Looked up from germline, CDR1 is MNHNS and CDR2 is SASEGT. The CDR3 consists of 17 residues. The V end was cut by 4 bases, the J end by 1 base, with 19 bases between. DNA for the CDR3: TGTGCCAGCAGTGGCCGGGCTCAAAGAGGGGCGAACACTGAAGCTTTCTTT. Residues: CASSGRAQRGANTEAFF.

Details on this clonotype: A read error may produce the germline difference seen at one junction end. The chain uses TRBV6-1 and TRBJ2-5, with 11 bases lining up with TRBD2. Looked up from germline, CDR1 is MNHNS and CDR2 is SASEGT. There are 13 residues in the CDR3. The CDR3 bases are TGTGCCAGCAGCCGTGATCCTAGCGGGGGGAATAACTTC. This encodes CASSRDPSGGNNF.

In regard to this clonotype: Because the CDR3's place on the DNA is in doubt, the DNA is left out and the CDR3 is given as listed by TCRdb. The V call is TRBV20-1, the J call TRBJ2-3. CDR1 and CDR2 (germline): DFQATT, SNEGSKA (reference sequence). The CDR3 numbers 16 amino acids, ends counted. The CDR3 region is CCASSDGPSITDTQYF.

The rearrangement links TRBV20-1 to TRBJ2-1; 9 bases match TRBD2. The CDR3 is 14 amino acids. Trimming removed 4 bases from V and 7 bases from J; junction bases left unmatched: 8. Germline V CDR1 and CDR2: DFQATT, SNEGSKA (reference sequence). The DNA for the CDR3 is TGCAGTGCTAAGTTTGCGGGGGGGCGTAATGAGCAGTTCTTC. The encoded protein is CSAKFAGGRNEQFF.

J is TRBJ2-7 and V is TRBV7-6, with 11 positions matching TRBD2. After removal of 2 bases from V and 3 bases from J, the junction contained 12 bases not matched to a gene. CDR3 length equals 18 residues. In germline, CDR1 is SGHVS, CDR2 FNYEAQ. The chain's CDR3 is CASSLNVPRGTSGYEQYF. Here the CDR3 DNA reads TGTGCCAGCAGCTTAAATGTCCCCCGCGGGACTAGCGGCTACGAGCAGTACTTC.

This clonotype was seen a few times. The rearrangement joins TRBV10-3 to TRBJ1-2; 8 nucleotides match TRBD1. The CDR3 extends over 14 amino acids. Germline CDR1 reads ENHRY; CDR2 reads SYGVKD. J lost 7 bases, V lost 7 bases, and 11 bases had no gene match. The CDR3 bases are TGTGCCATCACCTTAGGACAGGGTCTGAGTGGCTACACCTTC. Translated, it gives CAITLGQGLSGYTF.

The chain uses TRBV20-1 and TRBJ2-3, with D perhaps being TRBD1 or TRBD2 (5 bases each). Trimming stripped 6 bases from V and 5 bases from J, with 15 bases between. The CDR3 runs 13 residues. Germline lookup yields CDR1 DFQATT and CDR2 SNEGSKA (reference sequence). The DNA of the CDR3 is TGCAGTGCCAAAGATAGTGGGGGAGATACGCAGTATTTT. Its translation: CSAKDSGGDTQYF.

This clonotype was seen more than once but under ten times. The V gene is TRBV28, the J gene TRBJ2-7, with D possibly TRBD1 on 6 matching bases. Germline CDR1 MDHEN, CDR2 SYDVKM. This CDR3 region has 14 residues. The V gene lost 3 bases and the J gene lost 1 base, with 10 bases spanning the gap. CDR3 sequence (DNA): TGTGCCAGCAGTTTTCCAGGGGCATCCTACGAGCAGTACTTC. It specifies CASSFPGASYEQYF.

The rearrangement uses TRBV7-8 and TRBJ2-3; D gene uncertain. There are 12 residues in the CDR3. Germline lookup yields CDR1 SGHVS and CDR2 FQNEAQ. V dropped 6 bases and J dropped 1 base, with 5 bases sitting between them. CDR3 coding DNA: TGTGCCAGCAGAAGGGGCACAGATACGCAGTATTTT. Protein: CASRRGTDTQYF.